This entry is about one T cell receptor beta chain. Original processing notes: Reference gene primer amplification gave estimated nucleated cell counts. The assay was immunoSEQ multiplex PCR, and TCRdb's table has in-frame clones only and misses some. That table gives V, J and clone size, and the DNA gave D and trimming. Here the sample spans around 260,000 clones, 88% being singletons. A Seattle source enrolled patients during active infection and followed them longitudinally. The source of the sample is a study of blood T cell repertoires in COVID-19. Looking at the study overall: Acute-phase and convalescent COVID-19 samples originated in the United States, Italy and Spain. T cells, B-cell-depleted T cells, or PBMCs provided the cDNA or gDNA that served as material.

The germline V gene encodes CDR1 MNHEY and CDR2 SMNVEV (reference sequence). The V and J ends lost 6 bases and 0 bases respectively, with 14 bases between them. This CDR3 is 15 amino acids long. The J gene is TRBJ1-1, the V gene TRBV27; D remains unclear. This TCR was recovered from a woman in her seventies with COVID-19, enrolled during active disease. The sequenced sample consisted of peripheral blood. The CDR3 reads CASSRHGSMNTEAFF. CDR3 sequence (DNA): TGTGCCAGCAGCCGGCACGGGTCTATGAACACTGAAGCTTTCTTT.